These 11 T cell receptor beta chains were all obtained from the same sample, sequenced in a study of T cells in Graves' hyperthyroidism and ophthalmopathy (dated 2019 in TCRdb). The library was produced with multiplex PCR. The run used an Illumina HiSeq 2000. The TCR beta CDR3 regions were amplified from RNA transcripts. The TCR CDR3 was subjected to a first round of RT-PCR using the HTBI primer set and the Qiagen OneStep RT-PCR kit. Clones were called with MiXCR by TCRdb after fastp trimmed the public reads at Q25, and only in-frame beta chains were retained. Here each entry gathers all rows of one CDR3 protein and keeps the most common genes and DNA. The sample table holds more than 300,000 distinct CDR3 sequences, of which approximately 14% were seen once. Of the sample, 20% to 25% is held by the ten largest clones. The specimen was blood. These receptors were collected from a woman aged 25 to 39 with Graves' hyperthyroidism.

In its sample, this clonotype was seen a few times. The gene calls are TRBV18 and TRBJ2-2; no clear D gene. The CDR3 contains 15 residues. Germline CDR1 is KGHSH and CDR2 is LQKENI. V was clipped by 3 bases and J by 4 bases, with 12 bases between them. The CDR3 spells CASSPAARSTGELFF. Written as DNA, the CDR3 is TGTGCCAGCTCACCTGCGGCACGGTCCACCGGGGAGCTGTTTTTT.

The V gene is TRBV27, the J gene TRBJ2-7, with 8 bases aligning to TRBD1. Unmatched junction bases numbered 9, after V lost 1 base and J lost 4 bases. Germline CDR1 and CDR2: MNHEY and SMNVEV (reference sequence). The CDR3 extends over 16 amino acids. The CDR3 region is CASSLLGTGGHYEQYF. CDR3 nucleotide sequence: TGTGCCAGCAGTTTATTGGGGACAGGAGGACATTACGAGCAGTACTTC.

This clonotype has just a few counts. The chain's CDR3 is CSVRAQSDEQYF. The CDR3 bases are TGCAGCGTTAGGGCCCAATCTGACGAGCAGTACTTC. The V call is TRBV29-1, the J call TRBJ2-7; D not resolved. Germline values: CDR1 SQVTM, CDR2 ANQGSEA. The length of the CDR3 is 12 residues. Between the trimmed V and J ends, which lost 5 bases and 5 bases, there was a span of 13 bases.

The rearrangement uses TRBV19 and TRBJ2-2, with D tentatively TRBD1 (5 bases). CDR1 is LNHDA and CDR2 is SQIVND in the germline V gene (reference sequence). CDR3 length equals 15 residues. V was trimmed by 6 bases and J by 1 base, leaving 12 bases between them. CDR3 sequence reads: CASSPGQGNTGELFF. CDR3 DNA: TGTGCCAGTAGCCCCGGGCAGGGGAACACCGGGGAGCTGTTTTTT.

This clonotype was found many times. V is TRBV7-9 and J is TRBJ1-5; D unresolved. Trimming removed 4 bases at V and 1 base at J, with 8 bases between. CDR3 size: 14 residues. Germline V gene data show CDR1 as SEHNR and CDR2 as FQNEAQ (reference sequence). Here the CDR3 reads CASSYTGSNQPQHF. The CDR3 DNA is TGTGCCAGCAGCTACACTGGAAGCAATCAGCCCCAGCATTTT.

The chain uses TRBV24-1 and TRBJ2-1; unclear D gene. The CDR3 is made up of 16 amino acids. V shed 5 bases and J shed 4 bases, with 17 bases lying between them. In germline, CDR1 is KGHDR, CDR2 SFDVKD. CDR3 nucleotide sequence: TGTGCCACCAGTGTTAGAGCCGTTGATCAATACAATGAGCAGTTCTTC. As protein: CATSVRAVDQYNEQFF.

This clonotype occurred a few times. The chain joins TRBV3-1 to TRBJ2-3; 8 bases match TRBD2. CDR1 is LGHDT and CDR2 is YNNKEL in the germline V gene (reference sequence). Germline trimming cut 1 base from V and 4 bases from J; bases unmatched to any gene: 7. The CDR3 loop spans 16 amino acids. The CDR3 loop is CASSQVSGLVADTQYF. CDR3 nucleotides: TGTGCCAGCAGCCAAGTCTCGGGACTAGTGGCAGATACGCAGTATTTT.

This clonotype was seen at least ten times. This chain connects TRBV7-2 to TRBJ1-2; 8 nucleotides agree with TRBD1. V gave up 5 bases and J gave up 6 bases; unmatched junction bases: 5. Per the germline V gene, CDR1 is SGHTA and CDR2 is FQGNSA. The CDR3 spans 13 residues. CDR3: CASSPGQGNGYTF. CDR3 nucleotide sequence: TGTGCCAGCAGCCCAGGACAGGGAAATGGCTACACCTTC.

This clonotype was detected ten times or more. The chain's CDR3 is CASSLYNGQGGDEQYF. The CDR3 coding sequence is TGTGCCAGCAGCCTATATAACGGACAGGGCGGCGACGAGCAGTACTTC. This chain links TRBV28 with TRBJ2-7; 8 bases align to TRBD1. This CDR3 spans 16 amino acids. After removal of 6 bases from V and 5 bases from J, the junction contained 15 bases not matched to a gene. Germline CDR1 is MDHEN and CDR2 is SYDVKM.

This clonotype was observed a handful of times. The chain employs TRBV12-3 or TRBV12-4 and TRBJ2-7; 8 positions match TRBD1. The CDR3 spans 17 residues. After removal of 6 bases from V and 3 bases from J, the junction contained 16 bases not matched to a gene. DNA for the CDR3: TGTGCCAGCAGGCCGGGGACAGGTAGCCTTTTTGGCTACGAGCAGTACTTC. Translating gives CASRPGTGSLFGYEQYF.

The V call is TRBV3-1, the J call TRBJ2-1; 9 nucleotides match TRBD2. Losses at the gene ends were 1 base for V and 7 bases for J; bases not matched to a gene: 5. This CDR3 has 15 residues. CDR1 is LGHDT and CDR2 is YNNKEL in the germline V gene (reference sequence). CDR3 protein: CASSQVAGAGNEQFF. CDR3 in DNA: TGTGCCAGCAGCCAAGTAGCGGGAGCTGGGAATGAGCAGTTCTTC.